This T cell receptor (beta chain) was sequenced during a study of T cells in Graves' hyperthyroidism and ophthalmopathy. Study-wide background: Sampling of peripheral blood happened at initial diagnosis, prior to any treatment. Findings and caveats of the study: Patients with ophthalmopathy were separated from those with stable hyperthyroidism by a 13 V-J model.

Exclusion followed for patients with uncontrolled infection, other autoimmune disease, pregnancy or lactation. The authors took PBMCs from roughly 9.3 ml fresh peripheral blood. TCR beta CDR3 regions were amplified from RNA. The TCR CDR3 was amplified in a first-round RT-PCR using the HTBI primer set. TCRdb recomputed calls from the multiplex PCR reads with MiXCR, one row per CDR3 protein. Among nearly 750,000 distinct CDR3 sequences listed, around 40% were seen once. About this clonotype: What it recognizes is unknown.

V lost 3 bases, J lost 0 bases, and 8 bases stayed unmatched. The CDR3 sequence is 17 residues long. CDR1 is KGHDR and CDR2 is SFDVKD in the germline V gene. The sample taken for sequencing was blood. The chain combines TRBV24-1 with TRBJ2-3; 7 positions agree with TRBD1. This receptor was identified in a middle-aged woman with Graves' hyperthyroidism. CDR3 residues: CATSDLRKGASTDTQYF. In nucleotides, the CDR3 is TGTGCCACCAGTGATCTTAGGAAGGGGGCGAGCACAGATACGCAGTATTTT.